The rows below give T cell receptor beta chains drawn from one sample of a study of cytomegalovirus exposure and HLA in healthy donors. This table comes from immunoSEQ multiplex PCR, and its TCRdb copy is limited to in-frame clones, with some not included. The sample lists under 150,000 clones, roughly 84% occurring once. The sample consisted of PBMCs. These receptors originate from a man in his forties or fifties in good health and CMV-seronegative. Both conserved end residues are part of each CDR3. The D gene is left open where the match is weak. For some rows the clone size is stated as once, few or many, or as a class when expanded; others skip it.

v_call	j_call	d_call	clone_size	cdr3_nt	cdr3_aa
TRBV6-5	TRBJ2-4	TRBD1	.	TGTGCCAGCTCTCAAGGACAGGAAAACATTCAGTACTTC	CASSQGQENIQYF
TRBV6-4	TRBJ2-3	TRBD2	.	TGTGCCGGCAGTGCCTTCGGCGGGGGGCGAAGCACAGATACGCAGTATTTT	CAGSAFGGGRSTDTQYF
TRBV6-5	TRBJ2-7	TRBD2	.	TGTGCCAGCAGTTACAAGCGGGGGAGCTCCTACGACCAGTACTTC	CASSYKRGSSYDQYF
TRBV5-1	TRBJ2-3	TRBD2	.	TGCGCCAGCAGCACACGGACTAGCGAACTTTTTAGTACAGATACGCAGTATTTT	CASSTRTSELFSTDTQYF
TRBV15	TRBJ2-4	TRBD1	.	TGTGCCACCAGCAAAAGACAGGGGGCAGCCAAAAACATTCAGTACTTC	CATSKRQGAAKNIQYF
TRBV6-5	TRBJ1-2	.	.	TGTGCCAGCAGCTCCCCCCGGGGGGGCCCGCGGGGCTACACCTTC	CASSSPRGGPRGYTF
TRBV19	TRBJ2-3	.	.	TGTGCCAGCAGGGTATCTGGCACAGATACGCAGTATTTT	CASRVSGTDTQYF
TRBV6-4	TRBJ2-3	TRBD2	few	TGTGCCAGCAGTGGGACTAGCGGGGGGGCAGATACGCAGTATTTT	CASSGTSGGADTQYF
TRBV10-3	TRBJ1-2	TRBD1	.	TGTGCCATCAGTGGGGGGGGGACAGGGCATGGCTACACCTTC	CAISGGGTGHGYTF
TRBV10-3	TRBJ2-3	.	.	TGTGCCATCGATGCGGGGCCCTCTGGAGATACGCAGTATTTT	CAIDAGPSGDTQYF
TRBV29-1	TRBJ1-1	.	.	TGCAGCGTTGAACAGTCCATGAACACTGAAGCTTTCTTT	CSVEQSMNTEAFF
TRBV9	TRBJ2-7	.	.	TGTGCCAGCACCTACTCCTACGAGCAGTACTTC	CASTYSYEQYF
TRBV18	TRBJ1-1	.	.	TGTGCCAGCTCACCAGAGGCGTGGGACACTGAAGCTTTCTTT	CASSPEAWDTEAFF
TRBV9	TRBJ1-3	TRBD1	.	TGTGCCAGCAGCCCCAGACAGGGAGGTGTTGGCCGAACTATATATTTT	CASSPRQGGVGRTIYF
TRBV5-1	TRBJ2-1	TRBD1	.	TGCGCCAGCCGATTGGACAGGGAGACCTACAATGAGCAGTTCTTC	CASRLDRETYNEQFF
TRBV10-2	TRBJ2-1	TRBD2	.	TGCGCCAGCAGTGACCCCCTTACTAGCGGGGGGGCCTACAATGAGCAGTTCTTC	CASSDPLTSGGAYNEQFF
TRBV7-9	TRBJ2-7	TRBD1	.	TGTGCCAGCAGACAGGGGGAAACCTACGAGCAGTACTTC	CASRQGETYEQYF
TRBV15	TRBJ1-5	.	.	TGTGCCACCAGGCCCCATGGGGCCAGGGATCATCATCAGCCCCAGCATTTT	CATRPHGARDHHQPQHF
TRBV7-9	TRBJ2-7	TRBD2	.	TGTGCCAGCAGCCTTACTAGCGGGGGGCCTACTTCCTACGAGCAGTACTTC	CASSLTSGGPTSYEQYF
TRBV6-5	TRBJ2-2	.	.	TGTGCCAGCAGCCCTAACGACTTCCCTAGGGAGCTGTTTTTT	CASSPNDFPRELFF
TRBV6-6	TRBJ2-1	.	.	TGTGCCAGCACCCCCCTGCAGGCCTCCTACAATGAGCAGTTCTTC	CASTPLQASYNEQFF
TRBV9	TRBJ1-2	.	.	TGTGCCAGCAGCGTGCAGGTTAGCTATGGCTACACCTTC	CASSVQVSYGYTF
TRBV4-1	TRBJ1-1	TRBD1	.	TGCGCCAGCAGCCTCGGACAGGCGGGGAGGAACACTGAAGCTTTCTTT	CASSLGQAGRNTEAFF
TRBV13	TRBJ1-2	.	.	TGTGCCAGCCAACCTCCAGGGGATCGATACTATGGCTACACCTTC	CASQPPGDRYYGYTF
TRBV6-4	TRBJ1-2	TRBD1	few	TGTGCCAGCAGTAAGGGGCAGGGGGTCGCGGAAGGCTACACCTTC	CASSKGQGVAEGYTF
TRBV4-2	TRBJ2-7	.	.	TGTGCCAGCAGCGAAGCTATGGGAGGTACCTACGAGCAGTACTTC	CASSEAMGGTYEQYF
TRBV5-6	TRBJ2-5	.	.	TGTGCCAGCAGCTCTGGACAGGGAGGGGAGACCCAGTACTTC	CASSSGQGGETQYF
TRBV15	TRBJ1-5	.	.	TGTGCCACCAGCAGAGATAAGGGGAGCAATCAGCCCCAGCATTTT	CATSRDKGSNQPQHF
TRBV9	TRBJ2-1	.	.	TGTGCCAGCGGATCTGCGGGGTACAATGAGCAGTTCTTC	CASGSAGYNEQFF
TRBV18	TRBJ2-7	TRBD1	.	TGTGCCAGCTCAGGACTGGGACAGGGGGCGACCGAGCAGTACTTC	CASSGLGQGATEQYF
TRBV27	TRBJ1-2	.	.	TGTGCCAGCGGAGGAAGGAGTGGCTACACCTTC	CASGGRSGYTF
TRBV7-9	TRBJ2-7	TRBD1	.	TGTGCCAGCAGCCCAGGGACAGGCCCCGAGCAGTACTTC	CASSPGTGPEQYF
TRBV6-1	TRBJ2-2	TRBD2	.	TGTGCCAGCAGTCCGACTAGCGGGGGTTTCGGGGAGCTGTTTTTT	CASSPTSGGFGELFF
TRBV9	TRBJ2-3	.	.	TGTGCCAGCAGCATAACTAGGAAGTTTGGGATTGATACGCAGTATTTT	CASSITRKFGIDTQYF
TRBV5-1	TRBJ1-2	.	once	TGCGCCACCCGGCCCCAGGGAACGGGTGGCTACACCTTC	CATRPQGTGGYTF
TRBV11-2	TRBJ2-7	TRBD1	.	TGTGCCAGCAGACGAAACCGTGGACAGGGGGTCCACGAGCAGTACTTC	CASRRNRGQGVHEQYF
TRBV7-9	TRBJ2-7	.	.	TGTTCCAGCAGCTTACGGGCCCCGCGGGTCCCCTACGAGCAGTACTTC	CSSSLRAPRVPYEQYF
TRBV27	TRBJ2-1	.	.	TGTGCCAGCAGAGCACGGGGGGCAGATTCCTACAATGAGCAGTTCTTC	CASRARGADSYNEQFF
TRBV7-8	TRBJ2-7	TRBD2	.	TGTGCCAGCAGCTCTCGGGGTCCGGGAGGAGGCTACGAGCAGTACTTC	CASSSRGPGGGYEQYF
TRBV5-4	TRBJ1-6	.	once	TGTGCCAGCAGCGTTAATACAAATTCACCCCTCCACTTT	CASSVNTNSPLHF
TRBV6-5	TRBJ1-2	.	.	TGTGCCAGCAGTCCTGATAACCGGGTCTATGGCTACACCTTC	CASSPDNRVYGYTF
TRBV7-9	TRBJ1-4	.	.	TGTGCCAGCAGTGCGAGCGGGGGGCAGGGTGAAAAACTGTTTTTT	CASSASGGQGEKLFF
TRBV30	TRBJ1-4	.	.	TGTGCCTGGAGTGTATCGGCCAGACGAGGAGCAACTAATGAAAAACTGTTTTTT	CAWSVSARRGATNEKLFF
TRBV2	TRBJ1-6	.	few	TGTGCCAGCAGTGAAGAGGGGCAGATCAGTAATTCACCCCTCCACTTT	CASSEEGQISNSPLHF
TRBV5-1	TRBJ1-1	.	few	TGCGCCAGCAGCGTTGGGGCGAACACTGAAGCTTTCTTT	CASSVGANTEAFF
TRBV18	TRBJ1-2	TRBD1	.	TGTGCCAGCTCACCCTCCCAATCCGGGACAGGGAATGGCTACACCTTC	CASSPSQSGTGNGYTF
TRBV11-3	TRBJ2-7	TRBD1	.	TGTGCCAGCAGCTTATTCGGAGGACAGGGGTCCACCGAGCAGTACTTC	CASSLFGGQGSTEQYF
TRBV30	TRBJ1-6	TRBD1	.	TGTGCCTGGACAGGGGGTCTGGATTCACCCCTCCACTTT	CAWTGGLDSPLHF
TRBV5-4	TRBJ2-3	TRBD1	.	TGTGCCAGCAGCTTGGCCATACAGGGGACAGATACGCAGTATTTT	CASSLAIQGTDTQYF
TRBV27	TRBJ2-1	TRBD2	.	TGTGCCAGCGGCTCGGGGGGATACAATGAGCAGTTCTTC	CASGSGGYNEQFF
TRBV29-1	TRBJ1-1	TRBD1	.	TGCAGCGTTTTGACAGGGCCCGGGATGAACACTGAAGCTTTCTTT	CSVLTGPGMNTEAFF
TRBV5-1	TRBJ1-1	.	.	TGCGCCAGCAGCTTGGACAGACGGACTGAAGCTTTCTTT	CASSLDRRTEAFF
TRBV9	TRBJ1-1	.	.	TGTGCCAGCAGCGTAGGGTGGTCAGAGGGCCCTAGGGCTTTCTTT	CASSVGWSEGPRAFF
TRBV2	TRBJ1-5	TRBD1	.	TGTGCCAGCAGGGGGACAGGGTATCAGCCCCAGCATTTT	CASRGTGYQPQHF
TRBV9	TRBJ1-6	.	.	TGTGCCAGCAGCAAGAGGGATTACGATTCACCCCTCCACTTT	CASSKRDYDSPLHF
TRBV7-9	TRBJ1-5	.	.	TGTGCCAGCAGCTTGGAGTATCAGCCCCAGCATTTT	CASSLEYQPQHF
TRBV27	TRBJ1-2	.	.	TGTGCCAGCAGTGGTTACGCAAGCGGGCGTGGGTTAGGCTACACCTTC	CASSGYASGRGLGYTF
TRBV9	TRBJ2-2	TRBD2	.	TGTGCCAGCAGCCCCCGGACTAGCGGGAACACCGGGGAGCTGTTTTTT	CASSPRTSGNTGELFF